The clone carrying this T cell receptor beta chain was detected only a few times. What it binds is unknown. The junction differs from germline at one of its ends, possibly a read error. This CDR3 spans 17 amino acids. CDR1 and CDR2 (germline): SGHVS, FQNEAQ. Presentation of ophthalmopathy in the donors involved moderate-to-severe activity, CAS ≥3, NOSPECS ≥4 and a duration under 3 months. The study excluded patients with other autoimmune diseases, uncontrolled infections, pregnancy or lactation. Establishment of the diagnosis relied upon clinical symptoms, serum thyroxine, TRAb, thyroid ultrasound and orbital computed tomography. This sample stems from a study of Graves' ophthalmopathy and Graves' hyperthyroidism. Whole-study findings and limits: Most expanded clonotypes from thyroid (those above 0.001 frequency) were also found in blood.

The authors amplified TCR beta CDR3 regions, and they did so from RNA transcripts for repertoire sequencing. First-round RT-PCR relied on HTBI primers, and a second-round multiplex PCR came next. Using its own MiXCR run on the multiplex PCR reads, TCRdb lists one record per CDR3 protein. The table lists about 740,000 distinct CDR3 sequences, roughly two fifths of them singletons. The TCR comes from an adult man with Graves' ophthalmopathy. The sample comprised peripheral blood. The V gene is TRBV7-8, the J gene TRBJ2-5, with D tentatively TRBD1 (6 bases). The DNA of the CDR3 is TGCGCCAGCAGCCCCCCTCCCGGGACACAAGACCAAGAGACCCAGTACTTC. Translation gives CASSPPPGTQDQETQYF.